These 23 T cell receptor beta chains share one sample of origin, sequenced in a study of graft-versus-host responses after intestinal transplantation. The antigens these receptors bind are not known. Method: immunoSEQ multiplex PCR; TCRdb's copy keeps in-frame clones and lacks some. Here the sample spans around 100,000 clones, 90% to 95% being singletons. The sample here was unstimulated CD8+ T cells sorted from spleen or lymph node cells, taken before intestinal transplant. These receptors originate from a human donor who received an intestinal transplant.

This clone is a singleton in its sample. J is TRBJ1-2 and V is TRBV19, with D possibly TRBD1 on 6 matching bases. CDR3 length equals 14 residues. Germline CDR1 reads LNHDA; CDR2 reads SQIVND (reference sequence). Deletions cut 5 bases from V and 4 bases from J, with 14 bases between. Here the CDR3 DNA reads TGTGCCAGTAGTTCGCCCAGGGGCAGCTATGGCTACACCTTC. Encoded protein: CASSSPRGSYGYTF.

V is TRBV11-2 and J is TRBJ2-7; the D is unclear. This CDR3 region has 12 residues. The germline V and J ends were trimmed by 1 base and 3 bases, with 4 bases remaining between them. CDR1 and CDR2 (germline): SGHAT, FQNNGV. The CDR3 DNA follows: TGTGCCAGCAGCTTAGCCAGCTACGAGCAGTACTTC. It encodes CASSLASYEQYF. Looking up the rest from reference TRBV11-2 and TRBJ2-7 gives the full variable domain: EAGVAQSPRYKIIEKRQSVAFWCNPISGHATLYWYQQILGQGPKLLIQFQNNGVVDDSQLPKDRFSAERLKGVDSTLKIQPAKLEDSAVYLCASSLASYEQYFGPGTRLTVT.

CDR3 in DNA: TGTGCCAGCTCACCGCAAGTTCCGGCGGGTCTACACTACGAGCAGTACTTC. This encodes CASSPQVPAGLHYEQYF. The rearrangement links TRBV18 to TRBJ2-7; tentatively, D is TRBD2 (5 bases). Trimming removed 3 bases at V and 3 bases at J, with 21 bases between. The CDR3 contains 17 residues. Germline CDR1 and CDR2: KGHSH and LQKENI. Together with reference TRBV18 and TRBJ2-7, the CDR3 gives the full variable domain: NAGVMQNPRHLVRRRGQEARLRCSPMKGHSHVYWYRQLPEEGLKFMVYLQKENIIDESGMPKERFSAEFPKEGPSILRIQQVVRGDSAAYFCASSPQVPAGLHYEQYFGPGTRLTVT.

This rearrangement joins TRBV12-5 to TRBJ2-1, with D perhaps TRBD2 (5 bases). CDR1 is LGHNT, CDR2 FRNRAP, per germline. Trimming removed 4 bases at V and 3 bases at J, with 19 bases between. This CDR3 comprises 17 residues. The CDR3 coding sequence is TGTGCTAGTGGTTCGGCTCCCTGGGTTCGGGGCTACAATGAGCAGTTCTTC. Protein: CASGSAPWVRGYNEQFF.

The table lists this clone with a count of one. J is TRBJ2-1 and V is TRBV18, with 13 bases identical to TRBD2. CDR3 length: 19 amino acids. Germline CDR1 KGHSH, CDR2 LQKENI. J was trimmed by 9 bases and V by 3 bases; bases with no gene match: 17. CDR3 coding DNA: TGTGCCAGCTCACCCGGACTAGCGGGGGCGACTACCCACCGCGCTGAGCAGTTCTTC. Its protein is CASSPGLAGATTHRAEQFF.

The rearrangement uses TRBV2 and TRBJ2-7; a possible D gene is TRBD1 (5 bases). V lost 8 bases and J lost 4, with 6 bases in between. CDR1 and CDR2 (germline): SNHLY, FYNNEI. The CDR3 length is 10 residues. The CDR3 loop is CASQGYEQYF. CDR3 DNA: TGTGCCAGCCAGGGTTACGAGCAGTACTTC. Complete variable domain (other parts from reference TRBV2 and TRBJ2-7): EPEVTQTPSHQVTQMGQEVILRCVPISNHLYFYWYRQILGQKVEFLVSFYNNEISEKSEIFDDQFSVERPDGSNFTLKIRSTKLEDSAMYFCASQGYEQYFGPGTRLTVT.

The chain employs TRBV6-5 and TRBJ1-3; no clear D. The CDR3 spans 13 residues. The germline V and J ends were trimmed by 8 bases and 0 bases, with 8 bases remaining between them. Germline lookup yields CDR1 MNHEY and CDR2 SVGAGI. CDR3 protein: CASGSSSGNTIYF. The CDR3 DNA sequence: TGTGCCAGCGGTTCAAGCTCTGGAAACACCATATATTTT.

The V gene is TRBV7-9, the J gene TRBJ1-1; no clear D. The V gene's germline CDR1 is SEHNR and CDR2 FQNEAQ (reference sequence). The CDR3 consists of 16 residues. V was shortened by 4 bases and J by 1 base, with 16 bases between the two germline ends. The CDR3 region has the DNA TGTGCCAGCAGCTCTCACCCACAGTCAAGGAACACTGAAGCTTTCTTT. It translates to CASSSHPQSRNTEAFF.

CDR3 residues: CASSLARGNYEQYF. The CDR3 bases are TGTGCCAGCAGCTTGGCACGGGGTAACTACGAGCAGTACTTC. This chain links TRBV7-2 with TRBJ2-7; D is perhaps TRBD2 (5 bases). This CDR3 region has 14 residues. CDR1 SGHTA and CDR2 FQGNSA come from the germline V gene. Trimming cost V 3 bases and J 3 bases, with 12 bases left between them.

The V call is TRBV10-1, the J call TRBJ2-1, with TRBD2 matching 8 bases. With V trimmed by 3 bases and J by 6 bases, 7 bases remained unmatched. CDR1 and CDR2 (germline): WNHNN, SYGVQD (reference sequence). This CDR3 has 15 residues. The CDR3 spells CASSDGTSTVNEQFF. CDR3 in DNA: TGCGCCAGCAGTGATGGGACTAGTACTGTCAATGAGCAGTTCTTC.

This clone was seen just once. CDR3 coding DNA: TGCGCCAGCAGCCAGGGGCAGAGAGACAATGAGCAGTTCTTC. Its protein product is CASSQGQRDNEQFF. This sequence joins TRBV4-1 and TRBJ2-1, with D perhaps matching TRBD1 (5 bases). The CDR3 contains 14 residues. Germline loops: CDR1 MGHRA, CDR2 YSYEKL. The V end was cut by 3 bases, the J end by 5 bases, with 11 bases between.

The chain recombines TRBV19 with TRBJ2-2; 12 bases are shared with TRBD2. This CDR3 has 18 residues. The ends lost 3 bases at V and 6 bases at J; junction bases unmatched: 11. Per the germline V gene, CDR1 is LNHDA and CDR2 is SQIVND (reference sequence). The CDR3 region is CASSIDDYLAGGAGELFF. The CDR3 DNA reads TGTGCCAGTAGTATCGACGATTATCTAGCGGGGGGGGCCGGGGAGCTGTTTTTT.

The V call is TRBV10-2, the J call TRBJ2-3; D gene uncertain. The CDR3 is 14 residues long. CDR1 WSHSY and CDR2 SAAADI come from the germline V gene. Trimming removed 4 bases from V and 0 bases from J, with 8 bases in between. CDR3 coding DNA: TGCGCCAGCAGTGCCCTCTCTAGCACAGATACGCAGTATTTT. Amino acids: CASSALSSTDTQYF.

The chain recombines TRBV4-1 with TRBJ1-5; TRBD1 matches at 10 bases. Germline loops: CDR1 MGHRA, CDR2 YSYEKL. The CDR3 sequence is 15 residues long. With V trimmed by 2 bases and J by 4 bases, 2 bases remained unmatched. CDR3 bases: TGCGCCAGCAGCCAAAAGGGACAGGGGAATCAGCCCCAGCATTTT. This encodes CASSQKGQGNQPQHF.

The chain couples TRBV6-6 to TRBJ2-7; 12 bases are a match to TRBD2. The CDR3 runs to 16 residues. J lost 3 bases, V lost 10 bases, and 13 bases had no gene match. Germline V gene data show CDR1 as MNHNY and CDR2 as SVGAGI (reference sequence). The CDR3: CATLGLAGTKHYEQYF. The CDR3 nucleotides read TGTGCCACCCTGGGACTAGCGGGTACCAAACACTACGAGCAGTACTTC.

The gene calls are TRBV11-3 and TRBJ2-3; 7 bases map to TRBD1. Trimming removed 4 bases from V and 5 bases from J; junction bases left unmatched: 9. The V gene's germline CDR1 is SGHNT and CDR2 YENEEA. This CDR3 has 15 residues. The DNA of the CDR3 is TGTGCCAGCAGCTCCTACGGGACAGAAAAAGATACGCAGTATTTT. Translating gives CASSSYGTEKDTQYF.

Here the CDR3 DNA reads TGTGCCAGCAGTTACGAGACAGGGGGTTTGCACACTGAAGCTTTCTTT. It translates to CASSYETGGLHTEAFF. V gene TRBV6-5 combines with J gene TRBJ1-1; 9 nucleotides line up with TRBD1. The germline V gene encodes CDR1 MNHEY and CDR2 SVGAGI. The CDR3 has 16 residues. Germline trimming cut 2 bases from V and 3 bases from J; bases unmatched to any gene: 7.

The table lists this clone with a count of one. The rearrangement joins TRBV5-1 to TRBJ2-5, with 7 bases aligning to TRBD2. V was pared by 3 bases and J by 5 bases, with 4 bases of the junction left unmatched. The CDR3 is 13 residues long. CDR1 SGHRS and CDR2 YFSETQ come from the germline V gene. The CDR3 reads CASSSGTKETQYF. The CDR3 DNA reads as TGCGCCAGCAGCTCCGGGACTAAGGAGACCCAGTACTTC.

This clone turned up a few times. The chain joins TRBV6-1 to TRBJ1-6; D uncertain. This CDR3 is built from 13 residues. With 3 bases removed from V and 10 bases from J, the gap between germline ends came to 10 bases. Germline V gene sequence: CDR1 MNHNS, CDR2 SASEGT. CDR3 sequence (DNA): TGTGCCAGCAGTGATATTAGCCGATCACCCCTCCACTTT. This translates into CASSDISRSPLHF.

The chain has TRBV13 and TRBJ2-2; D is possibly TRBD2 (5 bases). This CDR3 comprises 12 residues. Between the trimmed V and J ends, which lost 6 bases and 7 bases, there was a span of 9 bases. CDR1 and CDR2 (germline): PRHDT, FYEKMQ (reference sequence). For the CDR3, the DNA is TGTGCCAGCAGGATAGGAGGCGGGGAGCTGTTTTTT. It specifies CASRIGGGELFF.

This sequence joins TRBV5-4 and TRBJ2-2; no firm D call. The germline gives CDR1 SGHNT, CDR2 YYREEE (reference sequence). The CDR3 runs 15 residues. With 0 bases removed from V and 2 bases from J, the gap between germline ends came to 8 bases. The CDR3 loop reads CASSLAGSNTGELFF. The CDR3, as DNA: TGTGCCAGCAGCTTGGCCGGCTCCAACACCGGGGAGCTGTTTTTT.

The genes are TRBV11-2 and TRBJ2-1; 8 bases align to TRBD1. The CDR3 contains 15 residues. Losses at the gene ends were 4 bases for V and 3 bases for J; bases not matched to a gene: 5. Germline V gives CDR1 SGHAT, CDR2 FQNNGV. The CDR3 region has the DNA TGTGCCAGCAGCTCGGCAGGGGGCTACTACAATGAGCAGTTCTTC. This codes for CASSSAGGYYNEQFF.

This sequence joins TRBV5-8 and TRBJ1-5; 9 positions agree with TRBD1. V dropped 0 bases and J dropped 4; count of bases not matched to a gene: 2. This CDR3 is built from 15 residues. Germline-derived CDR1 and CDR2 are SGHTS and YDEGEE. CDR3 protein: CASSLVGTGNQPQHF. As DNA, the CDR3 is TGTGCCAGCAGCTTGGTTGGGACAGGGAATCAGCCCCAGCATTTT.